These 30 T cell receptor beta chains originate from one sample sequenced in a study of cytomegalovirus exposure and HLA in healthy donors. The PCR had 60 Vbeta and 13 Jbeta primers. Profiling relied on immunoSEQ multiplex PCR, and the TCRdb table lists in-frame clones only, not all of them. The table shows more than 95,000 clones, with 64% occurring only once. Input material: PBMCs. Every receptor here comes from a man between 60 and 75 years old in good health and CMV-seronegative.

V usage is TRBV6-4 and J usage is TRBJ2-3, with 7 bases lining up with TRBD1. Germline-derived CDR1 and CDR2 are MRHNA and SNTAGT. The CDR3 covers 15 residues. Unmatched junction bases numbered 3, after V lost 3 bases and J lost 0 bases. CDR3 coding DNA: TGTGCCAGCAGTGAGGTCAGGGGGAGCACAGATACGCAGTATTTT. This encodes CASSEVRGSTDTQYF.

This sequence joins TRBV7-3 and TRBJ2-5, with a possible D match to TRBD1 (5 bases). V gave up 5 bases and J gave up 2 bases, with 18 bases separating them. The CDR3 has 16 residues. Looked up from germline, CDR1 is SGHTA and CDR2 is FQGTGA. The CDR3 reads CASSTGSGNPQETQYF. In nucleotides, the CDR3 is TGTGCCAGCAGCACCGGTTCAGGGAACCCTCAAGAGACCCAGTACTTC. The full variable domain, in which reference TRBV7-3 and TRBJ2-5 provide the parts outside the CDR3, is GAGVSQTPSNKVTEKGKYVELRCDPISGHTALYWYRQSLGQGPEFLIYFQGTGAADDSGLPNDRFFAVRPEGSVSTLKIQRTERGDSAVYLCASSTGSGNPQETQYFGPGTRLLVL.

J is TRBJ2-7 and V is TRBV19, with a tentative D call TRBD2 (6 bases). The CDR3 runs to 15 residues. Between the trimmed V and J ends, which lost 5 bases and 1 base, there was a span of 15 bases. Germline values: CDR1 LNHDA, CDR2 SQIVND (reference sequence). CDR3 protein: CASSGRRDGSYEQYF. For the CDR3, the DNA is TGTGCCAGTAGTGGGCGGCGGGACGGATCCTACGAGCAGTACTTC.

The chain combines TRBV28 with TRBJ1-5; 7 bases agree with TRBD1. V shed 5 bases and J 3 bases; nucleotides not matched to a gene: 7. The germline gives CDR1 MDHEN, CDR2 SYDVKM. This CDR3 has 15 amino acids. The CDR3 nucleotides are TGTGCCAGCAGTACTATCGGGACAGTCAATCAGCCCCAGCATTTT. Its protein product is CASSTIGTVNQPQHF.

DNA for the CDR3: TGTGCCAGCAGTGAAGCTCCCTTGGGGGCGGGAGGAGAGACCCAGTACTTC. Translation: CASSEAPLGAGGETQYF. V usage is TRBV6-1 and J usage is TRBJ2-5; TRBD2 aligns across 8 bases. In germline, CDR1 is MNHNS, CDR2 SASEGT. V gave up 0 bases and J gave up 4 bases; unmatched junction bases: 10. The length of the CDR3 is 17 residues.

The V gene is TRBV4-2, the J gene TRBJ2-3; D uncertain. Germline lookup yields CDR1 LGHNA and CDR2 YNFKEQ. CDR3 length: 12 amino acids. Trimming took 3 bases from V and 5 from J, leaving 6 bases between them. CDR3: CASSQRIDTQYF. In DNA, the CDR3 is TGTGCCAGCAGCCAGCGGATAGATACGCAGTATTTT.

V usage is TRBV10-3 and J usage is TRBJ2-5; 8 bases line up with TRBD1. The germline CDR1 and CDR2 sequences are ENHRY and SYGVKD. After removal of 2 bases from V and 10 bases from J, the junction contained 12 bases not matched to a gene. This CDR3 has 15 residues. For the CDR3, the DNA is TGTGCCATCAGTGAGACCGCGGACAGGGCCGGTGTCCAGTACTTC. It translates to CAISETADRAGVQYF.

The CDR3 sequence: CAAGAYEQYF. In nucleotides, the CDR3 is TGTGCCGCGGGGGCGTACGAGCAGTACTTC. This chain links TRBV6-5 with TRBJ2-7, with D possibly being TRBD2 (7 bases). V was trimmed by 11 bases and J by 4 bases, leaving 9 bases between them. The CDR3 contains 10 residues. Germline assignment: CDR1 MNHEY and CDR2 SVGAGI.

J is TRBJ2-3 and V is TRBV7-3; a possible D gene is TRBD2 (5 bases). The CDR3 has 13 residues. Germline loops: CDR1 SGHTA, CDR2 FQGTGA. V was trimmed by 3 bases and J by 5 bases, leaving 9 bases between them. CDR3 region: CASSFRDGDTQYF. The CDR3 nucleotides read TGTGCCAGCAGCTTCCGGGATGGAGATACGCAGTATTTT.

The chain couples TRBV5-1 to TRBJ2-3, with D possibly matching TRBD1 (6 bases). V lost 7 bases to trimming and J lost 2 bases, with 14 bases between them. There are 14 residues in the CDR3. Germline values: CDR1 SGHRS, CDR2 YFSETQ. The CDR3 spells CASGLGGFTDTQYF. CDR3 nucleotides: TGCGCCAGCGGGTTAGGGGGTTTCACAGATACGCAGTATTTT. The full variable domain, with the rest looked up from reference TRBV5-1 and TRBJ2-3, is KAGVTQTPRYLIKTRGQQVTLSCSPISGHRSVSWYQQTPGQGLQFLFEYFSETQRNKGNFPGRFSGRQFSNSRSEMNVSTLELGDSALYLCASGLGGFTDTQYFGPGTRLTVL.

This chain uses TRBV4-1 with TRBJ1-6; weak D call: TRBD1 (5 bases). The CDR3 sequence is 15 residues long. V was trimmed by 0 bases and J by 10 bases, leaving 13 bases between them. The V gene's germline CDR1 is MGHRA and CDR2 YSYEKL. CDR3 loop: CASSQEAGIGSPLHF. CDR3 nucleotides: TGCGCCAGCAGCCAAGAGGCAGGGATAGGCTCACCCCTCCACTTT.

The V and J genes are TRBV29-1 and TRBJ2-3; D is unresolved. V lost 8 bases and J lost 4, with 7 bases in between. Germline CDR1 is SQVTM and CDR2 is ANQGSEA. CDR3 length: 10 amino acids. CDR3 coding DNA: TGCAGCTACGGGTCAGATACGCAGTATTTT. This translates into CSYGSDTQYF.

V and J are TRBV2 and TRBJ1-2; tentatively, D is TRBD1 (5 bases). Germline CDR1 and CDR2: SNHLY and FYNNEI. Trimming shortened V by 3 bases and J by 2 bases, and 13 bases separated the two germline ends. The CDR3 extends over 15 amino acids. The DNA for the CDR3 is TGTGCCAGCAGTGACAGGGCTCCCACAAACTATGGCTACACCTTC. It specifies CASSDRAPTNYGYTF.

The CDR3 protein is CASSPPQGVVRNSPLHF. DNA for the CDR3: TGTGCCAGCAGTCCCCCACAGGGAGTAGTTCGAAATTCACCCCTCCACTTT. The gene calls are TRBV28 and TRBJ1-6, with a weak D call TRBD1 (6 bases). V was trimmed by 5 bases and J by 7 bases, leaving 21 bases between them. Germline values: CDR1 MDHEN, CDR2 SYDVKM. The CDR3 totals 17 residues.

The V and J genes are TRBV7-6 and TRBJ2-3; the D gene is possibly TRBD2 (6 bases). V was pared by 4 bases and J by 2 bases, with 16 bases between. CDR3 size: 16 residues. Germline V gene sequence: CDR1 SGHVS, CDR2 FNYEAQ. CDR3 region: CASSSLPGLLTDTQYF. As DNA, the CDR3 is TGTGCCAGCAGCTCCTTGCCGGGACTTCTCACAGATACGCAGTATTTT.

The chain employs TRBV7-7 and TRBJ2-7; 7 bases match TRBD2. J was trimmed by 0 bases and V by 0 bases; bases with no gene match: 2. Germline CDR1 and CDR2: SSHAT and FNYEAQ (reference sequence). The CDR3 runs to 15 residues. The CDR3 DNA is TGTGCCAGCAGCTTAGCGGGGGGGAGCTCCTACGAGCAGTACTTC. The encoded protein is CASSLAGGSSYEQYF.

This CDR3 reads CASSYSMEARQYF. The CDR3 region has the DNA TGTGCCAGCAGTTACTCGATGGAGGCCAGACAGTACTTC. The J gene is TRBJ2-7, the V gene TRBV6-6, with D perhaps TRBD2 (5 bases). CDR1 and CDR2 (germline): MNHNY, SVGAGI (reference sequence). V was trimmed by 0 bases and J by 10 bases, leaving 13 bases between them. The CDR3 spans 13 residues.

The chain couples TRBV2 to TRBJ2-3, with TRBD2 matching 11 bases. With V trimmed by 6 bases and J by 5 bases, 7 bases remained unmatched. Looked up from germline, CDR1 is SNHLY and CDR2 is FYNNEI. This CDR3 is 15 amino acids long. CDR3 nucleotides: TGTGCCAGCAGCGGCATAGCGGGAGGGATAGATACGCAGTATTTT. This translates into CASSGIAGGIDTQYF.

This clone has only one observation. The V gene is TRBV25-1, the J gene TRBJ2-5; perhaps TRBD1 as D (5 bases). The ends were cut back, 1 base at V and 5 bases at J, with 11 bases in the middle. The CDR3 has 14 amino acids. CDR1 MGHDK and CDR2 SYGVNS come from the germline V gene. CDR3 nucleotide sequence: TGTGCCAGCAGTGAATCCGGCCACAGGGAGACCCAGTACTTC. Protein: CASSESGHRETQYF.

The J gene is TRBJ1-5, the V gene TRBV7-9, with D possibly matching TRBD1 (6 bases). The germline V gene has CDR1 SEHNR and CDR2 FQNEAQ (reference sequence). V was trimmed by 4 bases and J by 0 bases, leaving 19 bases between them. This CDR3 contains 18 residues. CDR3 nucleotides: TGTGCCAGCAGCTCACGACAGGCGGGGGCCTATAGCAATCAGCCCCAGCATTTT. Translation: CASSSRQAGAYSNQPQHF.

This chain links TRBV13 with TRBJ2-2; 11 bases are shared with TRBD2. Trimming removed 6 bases from V and 7 bases from J; junction bases left unmatched: 10. The CDR3 totals 16 residues. Germline V CDR1 and CDR2: PRHDT, FYEKMQ (reference sequence). CDR3 loop: CASRPTSGRRNGELFF. In nucleotides, the CDR3 is TGTGCCAGCAGACCCACTAGCGGGAGAAGGAACGGGGAGCTGTTTTTT.

This clone was seen a few times. V and J are TRBV25-1 and TRBJ1-4, with no clear D. The CDR3 covers 16 residues. Trimming removed 7 bases from V and 4 bases from J, with 19 bases in between. The germline V gene encodes CDR1 MGHDK and CDR2 SYGVNS. The CDR3 reads CASTPTEAVDNEKLFF. CDR3 coding DNA: TGTGCCAGCACCCCAACCGAGGCAGTAGATAATGAAAAACTGTTTTTT.

DNA for the CDR3: TGCAGCGTTGGTACGGGACAGGGGGCGCTGGTTGGAGAAAAACTGTTTTTT. Encoded protein: CSVGTGQGALVGEKLFF. The rearrangement links TRBV29-1 to TRBJ1-4; 12 nucleotides line up with TRBD1. Trimming removed 4 bases from V and 8 bases from J; junction bases left unmatched: 14. The CDR3 extends over 17 amino acids. CDR1 SQVTM and CDR2 ANQGSEA come from the germline V gene.

CDR3 loop: CASRGGQGRPNVLTF. CDR3 DNA: TGTGCCAGCAGGGGGGGACAGGGAAGGCCCAACGTCCTGACTTTC. The chain combines TRBV2 with TRBJ2-6; 9 bases are a match to TRBD1. CDR3 size: 15 residues. From germline, CDR1 is SNHLY and CDR2 FYNNEI. The J segment lost 8 bases and the V segment lost 6 bases, leaving 8 bases of the junction unmatched.

The chain carries TRBV6-5 and TRBJ1-1; 7 nucleotides line up with TRBD1. In germline, CDR1 is MNHEY, CDR2 SVGAGI. The V gene end was trimmed by 6 bases and the J gene end by 1 base; junction bases not matched to a gene: 5. The CDR3 is 14 residues long. The CDR3 DNA is TGTGCCAGCAGACCAAACAGGGGGAACACTGAAGCTTTCTTT. Translating it yields CASRPNRGNTEAFF.

This clone was seen only a few times. V and J are TRBV27 and TRBJ1-5, with D maybe TRBD1 (5 bases). Trimming shortened V by 4 bases and J by 9 bases, and 10 bases separated the two germline ends. The germline V gene encodes CDR1 MNHEY and CDR2 SMNVEV (reference sequence). The CDR3 has 12 residues. CDR3 sequence reads: CASSSVGGPQHF. Here the CDR3 DNA reads TGTGCCAGCAGTTCCGTCGGGGGGCCCCAGCATTTT.

The chain recombines TRBV27 with TRBJ2-1, with D tentatively TRBD2 (6 bases). V lost 8 bases and J 0 bases, leaving 11 bases between the germline ends. This CDR3 comprises 14 residues. In germline, CDR1 is MNHEY, CDR2 SMNVEV (reference sequence). Here the CDR3 DNA reads TGTGCCAGCGGCGGGACGGTCTCCTACAATGAGCAGTTCTTC. Its protein is CASGGTVSYNEQFF.

The genes are TRBV25-1 and TRBJ2-1; a possible D gene is TRBD2 (6 bases). CDR3 length: 15 residues. CDR1 is MGHDK and CDR2 is SYGVNS in the germline V gene. The V end was cut by 6 bases, the J end by 8 bases, with 20 bases between. The CDR3 region is CASRLSGPRGYEQFF. The CDR3 DNA follows: TGTGCCAGCAGGTTAAGCGGGCCCCGCGGGTATGAGCAGTTCTTC.

This clone was seen a few times. The chain links TRBV11-2 to TRBJ1-5; TRBD1 matches at 8 bases. Germline lookup yields CDR1 SGHAT and CDR2 FQNNGV. The CDR3 is made up of 19 amino acids. J lost 0 bases, V lost 0 bases, and 10 bases had no gene match. CDR3 amino acids: CASSLDGFGQGISNQPQHF. The CDR3 DNA reads as TGTGCCAGCAGCTTAGATGGTTTTGGACAGGGTATTAGCAATCAGCCCCAGCATTTT.

V usage is TRBV5-6 and J usage is TRBJ2-5; possibly TRBD1 for D (6 bases). This CDR3 comprises 17 residues. The ends were cut back, 0 bases at V and 1 base at J, with 16 bases in the middle. Germline V gives CDR1 SGHDT, CDR2 YYEEEE. This CDR3 reads CASSLDFAGDSQETQYF. CDR3 DNA: TGTGCCAGCAGCTTGGATTTTGCAGGGGATTCCCAAGAGACCCAGTACTTC.